The TCR beta chain under discussion was sequenced for a study of blood T cell repertoires in COVID-19. About the study: Samples taken during acute and convalescent COVID-19 were collected in the United States, Italy and Spain. The cDNA or gDNA used as material had been derived from T cells, B-cell-depleted T cells, or PBMCs.

Seattle's cohort entered during active infection and was followed longitudinally. Under the authors' procedure: Using reference gene primer amplification, nucleated cell counts were estimated. Assay used: immunoSEQ multiplex PCR; TCRdb lists only in-frame clones, some missing. V and J calls and clone size are those listed in that table; D and trimming were worked out from the DNA. The data contain under 250,000 clones, 75% to 90% of them singletons. Germline CDR1 is KGHSH and CDR2 is LQKENI. With 6 bases removed from V and 2 bases from J, the gap between germline ends came to 13 bases. There are 15 residues in the CDR3.

The sequenced sample was peripheral blood. The chain carries TRBV18 and TRBJ1-4, with a possible D match to TRBD1 (6 bases). This TCR derives from a man younger than 45 with COVID-19, enrolled during active disease. The DNA of the CDR3 is TGTGCCAGCTCCCCCACAGGGTTGACTAATGAAAAACTGTTTTTT. Translated: CASSPTGLTNEKLFF.